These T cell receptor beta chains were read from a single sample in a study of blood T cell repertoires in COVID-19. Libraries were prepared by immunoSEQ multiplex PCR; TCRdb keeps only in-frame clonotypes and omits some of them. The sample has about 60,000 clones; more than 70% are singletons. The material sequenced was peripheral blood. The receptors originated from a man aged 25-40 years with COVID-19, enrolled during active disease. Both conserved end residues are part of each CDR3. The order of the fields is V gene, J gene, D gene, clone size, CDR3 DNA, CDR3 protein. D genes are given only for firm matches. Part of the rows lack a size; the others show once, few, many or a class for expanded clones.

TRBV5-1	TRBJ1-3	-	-	TGCGCCAGCAGCTTGGCCGGGGGGTTCTCTGGAAACACCATATATTTT	CASSLAGGFSGNTIYF
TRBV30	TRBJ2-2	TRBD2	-	TGTGCCTGGAGGCTAGCGGGAGGTCGAACCGGGGAGCTGTTTTTT	CAWRLAGGRTGELFF
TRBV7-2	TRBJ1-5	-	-	TGTGCCAGCAGCTTAGGACTCATGAATCAGCCCCAGCATTTT	CASSLGLMNQPQHF
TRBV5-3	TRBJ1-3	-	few	TGTGCCAGAAGCTTGGTACCAGGGAATGGAAACACCATATATTTT	CARSLVPGNGNTIYF
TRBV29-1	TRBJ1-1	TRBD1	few	TGCAGCGTGGGGGACAGGGGAGAGAGTACTGAAGCTTTCTTT	CSVGDRGESTEAFF
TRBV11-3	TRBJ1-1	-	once	TGTGCCAGCAGCCCCTACTCGAGCGGGCAGGTCACTGAAGCTTTCTTT	CASSPYSSGQVTEAFF
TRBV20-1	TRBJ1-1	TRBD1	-	TGCAGTGCTAGTTGGGACAGGGGGACTGAAGCTTTCTTT	CSASWDRGTEAFF
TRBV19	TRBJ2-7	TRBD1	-	TGTGCCAGTAGTATGACAGGGCGGAACCCCTACGAGCAGTACTTC	CASSMTGRNPYEQYF
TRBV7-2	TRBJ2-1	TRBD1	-	TGTGCCAGCACCTCCGGGACAGGGGGGAATGAGCAGTTCTTC	CASTSGTGGNEQFF
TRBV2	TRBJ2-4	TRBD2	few	TGTGCCAGCAGAGGACTAGTCCTCAACATTCAGTACTTC	CASRGLVLNIQYF
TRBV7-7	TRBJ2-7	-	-	TGTGCCAGCAGCTTAAGACCCGGACAGTCCTACGAGCAGTACTTC	CASSLRPGQSYEQYF
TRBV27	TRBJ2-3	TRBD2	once	TGTGCCAGCAGTTTATTGGCCGTGGATGGGCTCAACGGGGGGGATACGCAGTATTTT	CASSLLAVDGLNGGDTQYF
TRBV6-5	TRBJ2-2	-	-	TGTGCCAGCACCTTGGGGGGAGCCACCGGGGAGCTGTTTTTT	CASTLGGATGELFF
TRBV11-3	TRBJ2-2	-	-	TGTGCCAGCAGCTTAGGGGGAGAGGACACCGGGGAGCTGTTTTTT	CASSLGGEDTGELFF
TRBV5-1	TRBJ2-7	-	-	TGCGCCAGCAGCTTGGGCGGTTACGAGCAGTACTTC	CASSLGGYEQYF
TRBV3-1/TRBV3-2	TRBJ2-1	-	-	TGTGCCAGCAGCCCCAGACTAGGATCCTACAATGAGCAGTTCTTC	CASSPRLGSYNEQFF
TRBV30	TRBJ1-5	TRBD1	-	TGTGCCTGGAGCCCTGGGACAGCCAGCAATCAGCCCCAGCATTTT	CAWSPGTASNQPQHF
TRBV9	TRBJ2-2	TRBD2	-	TGTGCCAGCAGCGGCTTACTAGCGGGAGGAGAGGCCGGGGAGCTGTTTTTT	CASSGLLAGGEAGELFF
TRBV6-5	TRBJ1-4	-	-	TGTGCCAGCACGCAAAGTCAGGGAAGCGAAAAACTGTTTTTT	CASTQSQGSEKLFF
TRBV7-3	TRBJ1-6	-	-	TGTGCCAGCACCCTAGAACAGGTTATTTCACCCCTCCACTTT	CASTLEQVISPLHF
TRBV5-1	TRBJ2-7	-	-	TGCGCCAGCAGCTTGATAACAGGGACCTACGAGCAGTACTTC	CASSLITGTYEQYF
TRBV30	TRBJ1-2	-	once	TGTGCCTGGTCCCCCACTAACTATGGCTACACCTTC	CAWSPTNYGYTF
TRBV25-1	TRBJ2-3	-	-	TGTGCCAGCAGCTCCCAGGGAGATACGCAGTATTTT	CASSSQGDTQYF
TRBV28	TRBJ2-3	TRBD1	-	TGTGCCAGCAGCCTCCGGGACAGAACCACAGATACGCAGTATTTT	CASSLRDRTTDTQYF
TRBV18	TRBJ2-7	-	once	TGTGCCAGCTCGGCGGACCTAAGGGGCCCCTACGAGCAGTACTTC	CASSADLRGPYEQYF
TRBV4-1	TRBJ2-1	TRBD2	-	TGCGCCAGCAGCCAGAACCCCGGGACTAGCGGCTACAATGAGCAGTTCTTC	CASSQNPGTSGYNEQFF
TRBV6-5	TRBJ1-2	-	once	TGTGCCAGCAGTTACCAAACGGGACTAGAGAGAGGCGGCTACACCTTC	CASSYQTGLERGGYTF
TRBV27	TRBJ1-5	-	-	TGTGCCAGCAGAATGCTCGCAGGGAACAATCAGCCCCAGCATTTT	CASRMLAGNNQPQHF
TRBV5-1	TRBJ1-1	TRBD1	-	TGCGCCAGCAGCGAGGGACAGGGAGGGACTGAAGCTTTCTTT	CASSEGQGGTEAFF
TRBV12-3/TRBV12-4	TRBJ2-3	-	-	TGTGCCAGCGTTGAGGGATGGTCGGATACGCAGTATTTT	CASVEGWSDTQYF
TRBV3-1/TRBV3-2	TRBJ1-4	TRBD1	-	TGTGCCAGCAGTATCGGACAGGAAAGTGAAAAACTGTTTTTT	CASSIGQESEKLFF
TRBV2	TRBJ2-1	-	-	TGTGCCAGCAGTGAAGCGCACAGCGGCTCCTACAATGAGCAGTTCTTC	CASSEAHSGSYNEQFF
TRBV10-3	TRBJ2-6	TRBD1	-	TGTGCCATCAGTCGACAGGGGAGTACCTCTGGGGCCAACGTCCTGACTTTC	CAISRQGSTSGANVLTF